This entry is about one T cell receptor beta chain. The antigen is unknown. Trimming took 6 bases from V and 6 from J; bases not matched to a gene: 8. CDR3 length: 15 amino acids. Germline CDR1 reads MNHNY; CDR2 reads SVGAGI (reference sequence). These data are taken from a study of cytotoxic CD8 clonotypes in ibrutinib-treated CLL. Study-level information: Partial response was seen in about 25 patients and complete response in 2; after median around 5.5 years, around 15 stayed remitted, about 12 progressed.

Measured with immunoSEQ multiplex PCR; TCRdb has only the in-frame clones, and not every one. This table has approximately 74,000 clones, around 82% appearing once. Study-wide results and limits: Researchers report that baseline clonality outpaced age-matched healthy donors and tracked circulating CD8+ T-cell counts. Shared public clonotypes were rare, and on treatment they either got smaller or stayed the same.

Sequencing used PBMCs, obtained at disease progression, from a patient treated with ibrutinib. V gene TRBV6-6 combines with J gene TRBJ2-1, with TRBD2 matching 10 bases. This clonotype was obtained from a human donor with chronic lymphocytic leukemia. The CDR3 DNA reads TGTGCCAGCAGACAATCTAGCGGGAGCTTCAATGAGCAGTTCTTC. Encoded protein: CASRQSSGSFNEQFF.